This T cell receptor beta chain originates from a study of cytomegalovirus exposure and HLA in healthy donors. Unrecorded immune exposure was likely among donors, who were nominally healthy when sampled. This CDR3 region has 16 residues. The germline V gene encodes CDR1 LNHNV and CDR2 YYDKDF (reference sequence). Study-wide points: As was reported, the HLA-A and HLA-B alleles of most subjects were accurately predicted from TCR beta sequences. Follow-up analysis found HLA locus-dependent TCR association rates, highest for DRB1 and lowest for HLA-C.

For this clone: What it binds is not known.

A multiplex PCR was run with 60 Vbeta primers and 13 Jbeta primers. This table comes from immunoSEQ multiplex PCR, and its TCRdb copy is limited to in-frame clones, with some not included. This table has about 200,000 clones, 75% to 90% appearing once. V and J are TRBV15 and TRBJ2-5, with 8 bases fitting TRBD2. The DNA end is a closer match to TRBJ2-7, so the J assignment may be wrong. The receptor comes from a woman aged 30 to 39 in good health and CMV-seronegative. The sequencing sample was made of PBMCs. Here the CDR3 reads CATSRAKREWSYEQYF. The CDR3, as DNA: TGTGCCACCAGCAGAGCGAAGCGGGAGTGGTCCTACGAGCAGTACTTC.